These 9 T cell receptor beta chains share one sample of origin, sequenced in a study of Ad26.COV2.S vaccination and SARS-CoV-2 variants. Treatment: around 19 received Ad26.COV2.S at low or high dose, single or two shots; five or six received placebo; per-sample allocation not given. Each sample was drawn 63 days after the first injection (of vaccine or placebo). This table comes from immunoSEQ multiplex PCR, and its TCRdb copy is limited to in-frame clones, with some not included. The table lists 350,000 to 500,000 clones, 90% of them singletons. The sample in question was peripheral blood, obtained in a trial of Ad26.COV2.S vaccine versus placebo. The receptors were gathered from a person between 18 and 65 years old who received the Ad26.COV2.S COVID-19 vaccine or a placebo.

The DNA for the CDR3 is TGTGCCAGCAGCAAAGGCGGGACAGGGGTTCACACTGAAGCTTTCTTT. This translates into CASSKGGTGVHTEAFF. The V call is TRBV21-1, the J call TRBJ1-1; the tabulated D call, TRBD1, remains unverified against the DNA. TRBV21-1 constitutes a pseudogene. The CDR3 runs to 16 residues.

This clone occurred a few times. The CDR3 sequence: CASSLQGNIQYF. Written as DNA, the CDR3 is TGTGCCAGCAGCTTACAAGGGAACATTCAGTACTTC. The chain employs TRBV7-9 and TRBJ2-4, with D uncertain. Germline V gives CDR1 SEHNR, CDR2 FQNEAQ (reference sequence). The CDR3 length is 12 residues. V dropped 2 bases and J dropped 7 bases, with 6 bases sitting between them.

This sequence joins TRBV28 and TRBJ1-5; 7 nucleotides line up with TRBD1. CDR3 size: 18 residues. Germline V CDR1 and CDR2: MDHEN, SYDVKM. The V and J ends lost 5 bases and 5 bases, in that order; junction bases with no gene match: 18. The CDR3 nucleotides read TGTGCCAGCAGTATGGGGATTCGTACAGGGGCGGTGGATCAGCCCCAGCATTTT. It encodes CASSMGIRTGAVDQPQHF.

This chain connects TRBV19 to TRBJ2-3; D is unclear. Germline CDR1 LNHDA, CDR2 SQIVND (reference sequence). CDR3 length: 15 amino acids. V shed 3 bases and J shed 0 bases, with 10 bases lying between them. CDR3: CASSIVEGSTDTQYF. The CDR3 region has the DNA TGTGCCAGTAGTATCGTCGAAGGGAGCACAGATACGCAGTATTTT.

This rearrangement joins TRBV5-4 to TRBJ1-2; no clear D gene. The V gene lost 7 bases and the J gene lost 4 bases, with 8 bases spanning the gap. The CDR3 has 11 amino acids. Germline assignment: CDR1 SGHNT and CDR2 YYREEE (reference sequence). Here the CDR3 reads CASGDRYGYTF. CDR3 nucleotides: TGTGCCAGCGGGGATCGCTATGGCTACACCTTC.

The genes are TRBV6-5 and TRBJ2-5; weak D call: TRBD2 (6 bases). CDR1 and CDR2 from the germline V gene are MNHEY and SVGAGI. Trimming removed 5 bases from V and 5 bases from J, with 15 bases in between. CDR3 length: 14 residues. This CDR3 reads CASSPRSGDETQYF. In DNA form, the CDR3 reads TGTGCCAGCAGTCCGCGGTCGGGGGATGAGACCCAGTACTTC.

V usage is TRBV6-5 and J usage is TRBJ2-1; D gene ambiguous. The germline CDR1 and CDR2 sequences are MNHEY and SVGAGI. This CDR3 is 16 amino acids long. V gave up 2 bases and J gave up 3 bases, with 14 bases separating them. The CDR3 DNA reads TGTGCCAGCAGTTACACTACTCGCGGCCTCTACAATGAGCAGTTCTTC. Amino acids: CASSYTTRGLYNEQFF.

V usage is TRBV30 and J usage is TRBJ2-7; TRBD2 aligns across 7 bases. The CDR3 length is 14 residues. J gave up 5 bases and V 5 bases, and 12 bases lay outside the gene matches. The germline V gene encodes CDR1 GTSNPN and CDR2 SVGIG (reference sequence). CDR3: CAWRAGSYVDEQYF. The CDR3 bases are TGTGCCTGGCGAGCGGGATCTTATGTAGACGAGCAGTACTTC.

The chain is built from TRBV7-9 and TRBJ2-1, with D uncertain. Trimming pared 4 bases from V and 0 bases from J, leaving 7 bases between. The CDR3 is made up of 14 amino acids. The germline V gene encodes CDR1 SEHNR and CDR2 FQNEAQ (reference sequence). This CDR3 is CASSYDGSYNEQFF. The CDR3 bases are TGTGCCAGCAGCTATGATGGCTCCTACAATGAGCAGTTCTTC.